This TCR beta chain appears in the sequencing data of a study of blood T cell repertoires in COVID-19. Study-wide context: There were acute and convalescent COVID-19 samples, and they came from the United States, Italy and Spain.

The table came from immunoSEQ multiplex PCR; TCRdb's copy has only in-frame clones and leaves some out. The sample lists roughly 110,000 clones; 89% were seen once. The clonotype comes from a man aged 35-49 years with active or convalescent COVID-19. The specimen sequenced was peripheral blood.

The CDR3 here is CASSVGHSGNTIYF. The CDR3 bases are TGCGCCAGCAGCGTGGGACACTCTGGAAACACCATATATTTT. The chain employs TRBV10-2 and TRBJ1-3; maybe TRBD1 (6 bases). This CDR3 has 14 amino acids. V was trimmed by 6 bases and J by 0 bases, leaving 9 bases between them. CDR1 and CDR2 from the germline V gene are WSHSY and SAAADI.